Shown below are 11 T cell receptor beta chains from a single sample sequenced in a study of cytomegalovirus exposure and HLA in healthy donors. PCR was performed using 60 Vbeta and 13 Jbeta primers. The assay was immunoSEQ multiplex PCR, and TCRdb's table has in-frame clones only and misses some. The data show about 160,000 clones, approximately 70% seen once. Material: PBMCs. All receptors come from a woman between 40 and 50 years old in good health and CMV-seropositive.

This clone is a singleton in its sample. The rearrangement links TRBV7-2 to TRBJ1-5; 11 nucleotides line up with TRBD1. The CDR3 runs to 14 residues. V was clipped by 3 bases and J by 6 bases; unmatched bases: 1. CDR1 and CDR2 from the germline V gene are SGHTA and FQGNSA. The CDR3, as DNA: TGTGCCAGCAGCTTCGGACAGGGGGCTCAGCCCCAGCATTTT. Protein product: CASSFGQGAQPQHF.

This clone occurred a few times. V and J are TRBV28 and TRBJ2-1; D ambiguous. The CDR3 is 14 residues long. Germline V gene data show CDR1 as MDHEN and CDR2 as SYDVKM. V was clipped by 2 bases and J by 6 bases, with 11 bases between them. The CDR3 bases are TGTGCCAGCAGTTTAAACCTAGTGGGCAATGAGCAGTTCTTC. Translation gives CASSLNLVGNEQFF.

The CDR3 region is CASSKPGLAGYNEQFF. The CDR3 DNA sequence: TGTGCCAGCAGCAAACCGGGACTAGCGGGATACAATGAGCAGTTCTTC. V gene TRBV7-8 combines with J gene TRBJ2-1; 13 bases match TRBD2. There are 16 residues in the CDR3. The V segment lost 5 bases and the J segment 4 bases; nucleotides outside the gene matches: 5. Per germline, CDR1 SGHVS and CDR2 FQNEAQ.

This clone was found a few times. The chain is built from TRBV11-1 and TRBJ2-7; tentatively, D is TRBD1 (5 bases). Germline-derived CDR1 and CDR2 are SGHAT and FQDESV (reference sequence). The CDR3 has 13 amino acids. Trimming removed 6 bases at V and 3 bases at J, with 12 bases between. DNA for the CDR3: TGTGCCAGCAGTAATTTCCAGGGCTACGAGCAGTACTTC. Its translation: CASSNFQGYEQYF.

V and J are TRBV9 and TRBJ1-1; D uncertain. The CDR3 covers 13 residues. V was cut by 4 bases and J by 4 bases, with 11 bases left in between. CDR1 is SGDLS and CDR2 is YYNGEE in the germline V gene. CDR3 bases: TGTGCCAGCAGCCCGCCGTCAGGCACTGAAGCTTTCTTT. Its protein is CASSPPSGTEAFF.

This chain links TRBV4-1 with TRBJ1-5; D is uncertain. Looked up from germline, CDR1 is MGHRA and CDR2 is YSYEKL. V was trimmed by 0 bases and J by 4 bases, leaving 7 bases between them. The CDR3 consists of 14 residues. The CDR3 reads CASSQDVSNQPQHF. The CDR3 DNA is TGCGCCAGCAGCCAAGATGTGAGTAATCAGCCCCAGCATTTT.

This chain uses TRBV27 with TRBJ1-2, with 8 bases aligning to TRBD1. The CDR3 is made up of 14 amino acids. Germline lookup yields CDR1 MNHEY and CDR2 SMNVEV (reference sequence). Unmatched junction bases numbered 6, after V lost 5 bases and J lost 4 bases. The CDR3 coding sequence is TGTGCCAGCAGTCCGACAGGGGACTGCTATGGCTACACCTTC. Its protein is CASSPTGDCYGYTF.

The V and J genes are TRBV6-4 and TRBJ1-1; tentatively, D is TRBD1 (5 bases). V dropped 8 bases and J dropped 2 bases, with 24 bases sitting between them. Germline CDR1 reads MRHNA; CDR2 reads SNTAGT. This CDR3 spans 17 amino acids. The CDR3 here is CASPLGYRMGGNTEAFF. The CDR3 nucleotides are TGTGCCAGCCCCCTGGGGTACAGGATGGGGGGAAACACTGAAGCTTTCTTT.

V and J are TRBV28 and TRBJ1-4; 10 nucleotides agree with TRBD1. After removal of 4 bases from V and 2 bases from J, the junction contained 19 bases not matched to a gene. CDR3 length: 21 residues. Germline CDR1 and CDR2: MDHEN and SYDVKM. In DNA, the CDR3 is TGTGCCAGCAGTTCATACCCTACGACAGGGGGCGTAGGTGCGACTAATGAAAAACTGTTTTTT. Protein product: CASSSYPTTGGVGATNEKLFF. The whole variable domain, remainder taken from reference TRBV28 and TRBJ1-4, is DVKVTQSSRYLVKRTGEKVFLECVQDMDHENMFWYRQDPGLGLRLIYFSYDVKMKEKGDIPEGYSVSREKKERFSLILESASTNQTSMYLCASSSYPTTGGVGATNEKLFFGSGTQLSVL.

About this clone itself: The germline gene is not matched at one end of the junction; a read error may be the cause. This sample also contains other DNA sequences that code for the same CDR3. This sequence joins TRBV5-5 and TRBJ2-5, with 7 bases identical to TRBD1. Germline V lookup: CDR1 SGHKS, CDR2 YYEKEE (reference sequence). The CDR3 loop spans 14 amino acids. The CDR3 spells CASSSPGQRETQYF. The CDR3 DNA reads as TGTGCCAGTAGCTCCCCGGGACAGAGAGAGACCCAGTACTTC.

The chain has TRBV6-1 and TRBJ1-1, with no clear D. The CDR3 has 13 residues. V lost 4 bases and J 5 bases, leaving 11 bases between the germline ends. From germline, CDR1 is MNHNS and CDR2 SASEGT. CDR3 loop: CASSGGRGTEAFF. The CDR3 DNA reads as TGTGCCAGCAGTGGGGGAAGAGGGACTGAAGCTTTCTTT.